A single T cell receptor beta chain is shown here with its context. This entry belongs to a study of blood T cell repertoires in COVID-19. Study-level information: The United States, Italy and Spain supplied acute and convalescent COVID-19 samples.

The CDR3 contains 14 residues. Germline V gene data show CDR1 as SGHRS and CDR2 as YFSETQ. V was clipped by 4 bases and J by 1 base; unmatched bases: 3. Assay: immunoSEQ multiplex PCR; the TCRdb copy retains only in-frame clones and omits some. The sample shows under 300,000 clones, 89% of them seen only once. Sequenced: PBMCs or T cells enriched from blood (not recorded which). The clonotype comes from a woman between 40 and 50 years old who had recovered from COVID-19. The chain uses TRBV5-1 and TRBJ2-3; 7 bases map to TRBD2. The chain's CDR3 is CASSQTSGTDTQYF. CDR3 DNA sequence: TGCGCCAGCAGCCAAACTAGCGGCACAGATACGCAGTATTTT. Variable domain in full (rest from reference TRBV5-1 and TRBJ2-3): KAGVTQTPRYLIKTRGQQVTLSCSPISGHRSVSWYQQTPGQGLQFLFEYFSETQRNKGNFPGRFSGRQFSNSRSEMNVSTLELGDSALYLCASSQTSGTDTQYFGPGTRLTVL.